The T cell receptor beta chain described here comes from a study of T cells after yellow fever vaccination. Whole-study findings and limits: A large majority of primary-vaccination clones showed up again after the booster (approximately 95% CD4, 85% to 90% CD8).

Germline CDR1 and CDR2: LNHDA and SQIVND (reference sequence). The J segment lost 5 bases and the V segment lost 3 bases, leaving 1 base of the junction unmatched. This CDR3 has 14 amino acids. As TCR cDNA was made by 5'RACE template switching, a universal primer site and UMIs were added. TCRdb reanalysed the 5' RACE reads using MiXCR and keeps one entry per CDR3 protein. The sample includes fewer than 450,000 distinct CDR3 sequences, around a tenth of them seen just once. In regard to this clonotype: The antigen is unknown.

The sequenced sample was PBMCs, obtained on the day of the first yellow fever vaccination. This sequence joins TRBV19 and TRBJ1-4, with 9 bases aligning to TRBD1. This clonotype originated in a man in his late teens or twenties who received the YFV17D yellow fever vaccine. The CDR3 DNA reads TGTGCCAGTAGTATCGGGACAGGGAATGAAAAACTGTTTTTT. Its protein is CASSIGTGNEKLFF.